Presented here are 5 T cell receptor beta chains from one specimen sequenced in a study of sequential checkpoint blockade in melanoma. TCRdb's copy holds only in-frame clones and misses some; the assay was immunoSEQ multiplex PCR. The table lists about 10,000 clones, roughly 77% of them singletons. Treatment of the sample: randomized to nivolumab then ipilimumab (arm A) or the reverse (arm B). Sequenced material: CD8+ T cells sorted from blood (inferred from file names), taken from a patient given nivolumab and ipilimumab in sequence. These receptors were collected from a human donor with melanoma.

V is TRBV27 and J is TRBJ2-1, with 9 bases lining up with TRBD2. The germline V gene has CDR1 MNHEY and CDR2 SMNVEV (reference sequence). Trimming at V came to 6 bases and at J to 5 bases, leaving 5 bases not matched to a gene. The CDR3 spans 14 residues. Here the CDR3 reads CASRMRLADNEQFF. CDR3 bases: TGTGCCAGCAGGATGAGACTAGCGGACAATGAGCAGTTCTTC.

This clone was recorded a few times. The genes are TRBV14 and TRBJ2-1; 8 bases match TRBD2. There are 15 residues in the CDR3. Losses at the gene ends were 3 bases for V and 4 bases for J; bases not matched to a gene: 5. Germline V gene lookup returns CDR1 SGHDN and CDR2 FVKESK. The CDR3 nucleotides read TGTGCCAGCAGCCATACCTCGGGAGGGTACAATGAGCAGTTCTTC. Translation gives CASSHTSGGYNEQFF.

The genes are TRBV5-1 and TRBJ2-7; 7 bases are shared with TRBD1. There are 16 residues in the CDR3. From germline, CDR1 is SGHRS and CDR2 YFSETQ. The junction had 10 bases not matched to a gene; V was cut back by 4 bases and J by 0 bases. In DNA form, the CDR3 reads TGCGCCAGCAGCGCAATGACAGGGCGGAACTCCTACGAGCAGTACTTC. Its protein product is CASSAMTGRNSYEQYF.

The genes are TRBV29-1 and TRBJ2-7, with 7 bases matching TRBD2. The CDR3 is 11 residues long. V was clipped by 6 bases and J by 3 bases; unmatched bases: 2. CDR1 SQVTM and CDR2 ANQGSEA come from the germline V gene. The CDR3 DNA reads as TGCAGCGTGGGACTACTCTACGAGCAGTACTTC. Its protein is CSVGLLYEQYF.

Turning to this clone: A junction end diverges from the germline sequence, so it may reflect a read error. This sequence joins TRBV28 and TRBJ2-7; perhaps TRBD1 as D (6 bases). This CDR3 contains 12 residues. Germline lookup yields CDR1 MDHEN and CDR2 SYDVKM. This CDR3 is CASSLVGGERYF. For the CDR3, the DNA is TGTGCCAGCAGTTTGGTAGGGGGTGAGCGGTACTTC.